The 5 T cell receptor beta chains reported below all come from one sample, sequenced in a study of neurological immune-mediated disorders. One entry per CDR3 protein results from TCRdb running MiXCR on the 5' RACE reads. This table holds roughly 43,000 distinct CDR3 sequences, about 2% found once. Material: PBMCs. The origin of the receptors is a woman in her forties with multiple sclerosis.

This clonotype was observed many times. V and J are TRBV7-3 and TRBJ2-5; 7 nucleotides align to TRBD1. The CDR3 is 14 residues long. The trim removed 5 bases at V and 3 bases at J, leaving 6 bases unmatched. CDR1 is SGHTA, CDR2 FQGTGA, per germline. The CDR3, as DNA: TGTGCCAGCAGCCCTTTCGGGACAGAAGAGACCCAGTACTTC. Translated, it gives CASSPFGTEETQYF.

This clonotype was recorded many times. The chain uses TRBV6-2 or TRBV6-3 and TRBJ1-3; D not resolved. Germline values: CDR1 MNHEY, CDR2 SVGEGT. The CDR3 covers 13 residues. V shed 6 bases and J shed 3 bases, with 9 bases lying between them. Here the CDR3 DNA reads TGTGCCAGCAGGTCGGGGTTTGGAAACACCATATATTTT. Residues: CASRSGFGNTIYF.

This clonotype was picked up many times. The chain joins TRBV7-2 to TRBJ1-3; 8 bases line up with TRBD1. The germline V gene encodes CDR1 SGHTA and CDR2 FQGNSA. The CDR3 has 18 amino acids. The V segment lost 0 bases and the J segment 1 base; nucleotides outside the gene matches: 8. The CDR3 is CASSLAGTGLRSGNTIYF. The CDR3 nucleotides read TGTGCCAGCAGCTTAGCCGGGACAGGTTTGAGATCTGGAAACACCATATATTTT.

This clonotype was counted at least ten times. The gene calls are TRBV20-1 and TRBJ2-2; possibly TRBD1 for D (5 bases). This CDR3 region has 14 residues. Germline V CDR1 and CDR2: DFQATT, SNEGSKA (reference sequence). Trimming took off 1 base at V and 2 bases at J, with 8 bases between the two ends. The CDR3, as DNA: TGCAGTGCTAGAGGACAGTCAAACACCGGGGAGCTGTTTTTT. Amino acid sequence: CSARGQSNTGELFF.

This clonotype was recorded at least ten times. The chain is built from TRBV29-1 and TRBJ2-5; perhaps TRBD2 as D (5 bases). The germline V and J ends were trimmed by 4 bases and 4 bases, with 7 bases remaining between them. Germline lookup yields CDR1 SQVTM and CDR2 ANQGSEA. The CDR3 totals 11 residues. CDR3 amino acids: CSVGRGETQYF. The CDR3, as DNA: TGCAGCGTTGGCCGGGGAGAGACCCAGTACTTC.